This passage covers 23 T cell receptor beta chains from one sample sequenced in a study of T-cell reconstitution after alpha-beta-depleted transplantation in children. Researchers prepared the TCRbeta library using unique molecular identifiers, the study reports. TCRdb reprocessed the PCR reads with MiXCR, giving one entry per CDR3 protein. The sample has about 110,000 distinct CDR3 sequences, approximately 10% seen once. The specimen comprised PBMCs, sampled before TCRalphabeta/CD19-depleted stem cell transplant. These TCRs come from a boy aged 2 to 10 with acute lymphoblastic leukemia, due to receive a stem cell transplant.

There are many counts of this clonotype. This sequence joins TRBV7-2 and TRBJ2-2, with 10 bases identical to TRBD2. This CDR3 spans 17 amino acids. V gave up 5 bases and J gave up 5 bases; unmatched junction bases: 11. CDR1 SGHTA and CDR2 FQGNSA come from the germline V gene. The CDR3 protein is CASSPTLLAGRTGELFF. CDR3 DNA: TGTGCCAGCAGCCCCACCCTACTAGCGGGAAGGACCGGGGAGCTGTTTTTT.

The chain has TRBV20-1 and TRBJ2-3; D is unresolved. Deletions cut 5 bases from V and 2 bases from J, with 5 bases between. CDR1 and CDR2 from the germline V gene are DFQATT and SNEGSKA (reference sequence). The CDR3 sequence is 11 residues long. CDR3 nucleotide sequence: TGCAGTGCTGAGGTCACAGATACGCAGTATTTT. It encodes CSAEVTDTQYF.

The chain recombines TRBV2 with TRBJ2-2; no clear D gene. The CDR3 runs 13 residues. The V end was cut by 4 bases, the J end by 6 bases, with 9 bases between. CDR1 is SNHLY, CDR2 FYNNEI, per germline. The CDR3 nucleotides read TGTGCCAGCAGTGCCTTTTCTGCCGGGGAGCTGTTTTTT. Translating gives CASSAFSAGELFF.

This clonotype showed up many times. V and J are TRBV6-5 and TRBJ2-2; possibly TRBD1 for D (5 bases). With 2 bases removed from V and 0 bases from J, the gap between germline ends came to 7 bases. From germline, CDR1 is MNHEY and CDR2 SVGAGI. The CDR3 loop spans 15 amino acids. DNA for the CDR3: TGTGCCAGCAGTTACACAGGAACGAACACCGGGGAGCTGTTTTTT. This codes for CASSYTGTNTGELFF.

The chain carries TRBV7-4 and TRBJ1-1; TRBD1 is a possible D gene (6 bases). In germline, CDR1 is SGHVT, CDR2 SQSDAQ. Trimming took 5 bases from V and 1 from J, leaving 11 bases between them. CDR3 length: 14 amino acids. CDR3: CASSQTGGNTEAFF. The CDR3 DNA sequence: TGTGCCAGCAGCCAGACAGGCGGGAACACTGAAGCTTTCTTT.

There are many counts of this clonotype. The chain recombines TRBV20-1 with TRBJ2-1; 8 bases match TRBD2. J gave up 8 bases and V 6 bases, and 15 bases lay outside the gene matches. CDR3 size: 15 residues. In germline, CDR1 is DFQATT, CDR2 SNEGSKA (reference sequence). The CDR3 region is CSAPSSGGSIDEQFF. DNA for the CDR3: TGCAGTGCCCCATCGTCGGGAGGGTCGATCGATGAGCAGTTCTTC.

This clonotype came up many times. CDR3 coding DNA: TGCGCCAGCAGCTGGACCACCGGGACAAGACAGTACTTC. This translates into CASSWTTGTRQYF. The chain employs TRBV5-1 and TRBJ2-7, with TRBD1 as a possible D gene (6 bases). With 3 bases removed from V and 10 bases from J, the gap between germline ends came to 17 bases. The CDR3 extends over 13 amino acids. CDR1 and CDR2 (germline): SGHRS, YFSETQ.

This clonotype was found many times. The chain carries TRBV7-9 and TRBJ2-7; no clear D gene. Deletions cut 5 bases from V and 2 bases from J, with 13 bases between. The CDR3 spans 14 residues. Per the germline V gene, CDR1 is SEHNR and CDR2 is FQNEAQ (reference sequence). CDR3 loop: CASSPQSGPYEQYF. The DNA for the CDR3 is TGTGCCAGCAGCCCGCAATCAGGCCCCTACGAGCAGTACTTC.

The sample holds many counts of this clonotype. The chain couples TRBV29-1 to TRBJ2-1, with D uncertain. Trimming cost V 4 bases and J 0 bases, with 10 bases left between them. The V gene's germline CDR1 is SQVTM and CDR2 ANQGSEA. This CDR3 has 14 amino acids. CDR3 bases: TGCAGCGTTGTAGACGGAAGCTCCTACAATGAGCAGTTCTTC. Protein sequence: CSVVDGSSYNEQFF.

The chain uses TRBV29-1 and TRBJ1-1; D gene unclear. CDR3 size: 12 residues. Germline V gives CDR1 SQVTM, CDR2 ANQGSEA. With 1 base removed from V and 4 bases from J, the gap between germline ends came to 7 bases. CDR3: CSVEGRGTEAFF. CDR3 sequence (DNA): TGCAGCGTTGAAGGTCGGGGCACTGAAGCTTTCTTT.

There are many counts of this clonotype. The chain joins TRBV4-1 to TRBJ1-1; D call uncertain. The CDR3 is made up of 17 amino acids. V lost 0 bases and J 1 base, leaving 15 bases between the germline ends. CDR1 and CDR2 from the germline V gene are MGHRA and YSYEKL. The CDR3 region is CASSQEPAVTENTEAFF. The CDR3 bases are TGCGCCAGCAGCCAAGAACCGGCCGTGACGGAGAACACTGAAGCTTTCTTT.

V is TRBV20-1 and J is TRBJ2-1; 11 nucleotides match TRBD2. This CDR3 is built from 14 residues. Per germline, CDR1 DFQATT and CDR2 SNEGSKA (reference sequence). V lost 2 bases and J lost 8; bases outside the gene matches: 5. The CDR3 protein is CSARPSGRLDEQFF. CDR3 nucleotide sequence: TGCAGTGCTAGACCTAGCGGGAGGTTGGATGAGCAGTTCTTC.

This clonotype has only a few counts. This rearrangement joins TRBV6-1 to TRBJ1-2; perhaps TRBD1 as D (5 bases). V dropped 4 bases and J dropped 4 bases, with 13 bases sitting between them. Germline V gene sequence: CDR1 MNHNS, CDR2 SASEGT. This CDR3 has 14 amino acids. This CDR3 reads CASSAGRGSYGYTF. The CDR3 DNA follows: TGTGCCAGCAGTGCCGGGCGGGGGAGCTATGGCTACACCTTC.

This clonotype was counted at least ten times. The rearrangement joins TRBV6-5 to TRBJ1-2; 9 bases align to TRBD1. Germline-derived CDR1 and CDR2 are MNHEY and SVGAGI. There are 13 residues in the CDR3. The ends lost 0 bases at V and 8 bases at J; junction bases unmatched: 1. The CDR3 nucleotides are TGTGCCAGCAGTTACTCCGGACAGGGGGGCTACACCTTC. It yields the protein CASSYSGQGGYTF.

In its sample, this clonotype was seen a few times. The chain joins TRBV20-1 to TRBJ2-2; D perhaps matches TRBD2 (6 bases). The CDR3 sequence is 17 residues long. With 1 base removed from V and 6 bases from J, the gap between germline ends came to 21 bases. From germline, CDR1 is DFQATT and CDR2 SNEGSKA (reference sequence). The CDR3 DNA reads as TGCAGTGCTAGAGTTTATGGGGTTGGGAGCGGGTCCGGGGAGCTGTTTTTT. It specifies CSARVYGVGSGSGELFF.

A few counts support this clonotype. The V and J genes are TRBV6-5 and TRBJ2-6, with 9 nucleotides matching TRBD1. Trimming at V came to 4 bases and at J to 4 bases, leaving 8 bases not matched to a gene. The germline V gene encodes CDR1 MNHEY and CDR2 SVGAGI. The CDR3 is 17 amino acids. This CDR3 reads CASSSRDRVNGANVLTF. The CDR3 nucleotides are TGTGCCAGCAGTTCACGGGACAGGGTAAACGGGGCCAACGTCCTGACTTTC.

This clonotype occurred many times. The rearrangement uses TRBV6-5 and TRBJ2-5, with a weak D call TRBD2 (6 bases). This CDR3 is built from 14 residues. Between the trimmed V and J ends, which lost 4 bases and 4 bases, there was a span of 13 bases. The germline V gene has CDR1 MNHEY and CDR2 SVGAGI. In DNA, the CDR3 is TGTGCCAGCAGTTCTGAGACTAGGCGAGAGACCCAGTACTTC. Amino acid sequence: CASSSETRRETQYF.

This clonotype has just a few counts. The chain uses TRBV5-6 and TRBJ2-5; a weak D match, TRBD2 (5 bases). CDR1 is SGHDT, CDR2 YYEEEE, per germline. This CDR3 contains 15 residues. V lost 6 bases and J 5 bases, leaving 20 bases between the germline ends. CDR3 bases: TGTGCCAGCAACCTTCTAGCAGGCACAATGGAGACCCAGTACTTC. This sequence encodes CASNLLAGTMETQYF.

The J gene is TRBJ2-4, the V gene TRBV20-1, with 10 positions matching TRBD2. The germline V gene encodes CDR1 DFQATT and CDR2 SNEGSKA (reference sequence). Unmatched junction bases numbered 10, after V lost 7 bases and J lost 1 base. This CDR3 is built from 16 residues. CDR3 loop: CSVSTSGNWAKNIQYF. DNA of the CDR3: TGCAGTGTTTCTACTAGCGGGAACTGGGCCAAAAACATTCAGTACTTC.

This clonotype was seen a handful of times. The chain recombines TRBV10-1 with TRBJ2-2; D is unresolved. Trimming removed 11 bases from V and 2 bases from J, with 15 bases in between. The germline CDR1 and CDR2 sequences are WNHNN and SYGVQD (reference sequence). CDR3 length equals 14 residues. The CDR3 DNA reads TGCGCCGGTCGTAGGGCATCTAACACCGGGGAGCTGTTTTTT. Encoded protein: CAGRRASNTGELFF.

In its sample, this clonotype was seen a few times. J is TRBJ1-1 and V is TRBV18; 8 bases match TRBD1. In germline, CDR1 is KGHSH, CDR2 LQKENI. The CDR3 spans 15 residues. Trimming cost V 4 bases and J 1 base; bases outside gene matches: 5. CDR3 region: CASSRSGTGNTEAFF. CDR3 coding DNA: TGTGCCAGCTCACGCTCCGGGACAGGGAACACTGAAGCTTTCTTT.

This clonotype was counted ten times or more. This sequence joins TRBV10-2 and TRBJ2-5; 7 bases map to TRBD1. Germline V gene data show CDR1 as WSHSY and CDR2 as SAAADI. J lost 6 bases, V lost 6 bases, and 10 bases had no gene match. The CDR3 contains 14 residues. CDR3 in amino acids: CASRTSGTEKTQYF. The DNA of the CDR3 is TGCGCCAGCAGAACTTCCGGGACAGAAAAGACCCAGTACTTC.

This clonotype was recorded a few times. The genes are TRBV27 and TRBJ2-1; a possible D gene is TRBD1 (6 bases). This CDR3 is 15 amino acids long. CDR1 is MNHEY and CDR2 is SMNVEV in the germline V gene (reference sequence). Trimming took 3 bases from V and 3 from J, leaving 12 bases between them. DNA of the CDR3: TGTGCCAGCAGTTTTGTTGGACAGATCTACAATGAGCAGTTCTTC. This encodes CASSFVGQIYNEQFF.